The rows below give T cell receptor beta chains drawn from one sample of a study of blood T cells in healthy people across ages. Each CDR3 protein gets one entry after TCRdb re-called the 5' RACE reads with MiXCR. The sample has 550,000 to 650,000 distinct CDR3 sequences, roughly a quarter seen once. This same sample was also taken into another study, of T cells of mothers and their children.

The material sequenced was blood. Receptor source: a boy aged 2 to 10 in good health. Both conserved end residues are part of each CDR3. Each record gives: J gene, clone size, V gene, D gene, CDR3 DNA, CDR3 protein. D genes are given only for firm matches. Size values are once, few and many counts, or a class for expanded clones, and some rows have none.

TRBJ2-7,few,TRBV6-4,-,TGTGCCAGCAGTGAGACAGCCTCCTACGAGCAGTACTTC,CASSETASYEQYF
TRBJ1-2,few,TRBV2,-,TGTGCGACCACAGACAGGCCGGACTATGGCTACACCTTC,CATTDRPDYGYTF
TRBJ2-3,-,TRBV4-3,-,TGCGCCAGCAGCGCACAGTCGGGGGCAAGCACAGATACGCAGTATTTT,CASSAQSGASTDTQYF
TRBJ2-3,once,TRBV20-1,TRBD2,TGCAGTGCTACCGACCCGGGTAGCGGGGGCACAGATACGCAGTATTTT,CSATDPGSGGTDTQYF
TRBJ2-7,-,TRBV2,-,TGTGCCAGCAGAGGGCTGACTAGTCACTACGAGCAGTACTTC,CASRGLTSHYEQYF
TRBJ2-1,-,TRBV7-9,-,TGTGCCAGCAAAGGTGTCGGTGAGCCAGGGGTCAACAATGAGCAGTTCTTC,CASKGVGEPGVNNEQFF
TRBJ2-7,few,TRBV7-2,TRBD2,TGTGCCAGCAGCTTAGTGGATAGCGGGAGCTACGAGCAGTACTTC,CASSLVDSGSYEQYF
TRBJ2-5,few,TRBV15,-,TGTGCCACCAGCAGAGATGGAAAGGAGACCCAGTACTTC,CATSRDGKETQYF
TRBJ2-1,few,TRBV27,-,TGTGCCAGCAGTCCCAACCGACGGACTACCTACAATGAGCAGTTCTTC,CASSPNRRTTYNEQFF
TRBJ1-2,-,TRBV5-4,-,TGTGCCAGCAGCTTCGGACTGCAGGACTATGGCTACACCTTC,CASSFGLQDYGYTF
TRBJ2-1,-,TRBV12-3/TRBV12-4,-,TGTGCCAGCAGTCGCAGGGGCAGGGGGGGCTACAATGAGCAGTTCTTC,CASSRRGRGGYNEQFF
TRBJ2-4,-,TRBV6-6,TRBD2,TGTGCCAGCAGTTCCTTTCGGGGGGACCAAAACATTCAGTACTTC,CASSSFRGDQNIQYF
TRBJ1-1,-,TRBV12-3/TRBV12-4,-,TGTGCCAGCGGGTCCCGACCGGGGACTGAAGCTTTCTTT,CASGSRPGTEAFF
TRBJ1-4,-,TRBV7-2,TRBD1,TGTGCCAGCAGAAGAGACAGGGGGCATAATGAAAAACTGTTTTTT,CASRRDRGHNEKLFF
TRBJ2-5,-,TRBV11-2,-,TGTGCCAGCAGCTTAGAACTAGATGAGACCCAGTACTTC,CASSLELDETQYF
TRBJ2-3,-,TRBV6-5,-,TGTGCCAGCAGTTCAAGCTCCCCCGACTACATCACAGATACGCAGTATTTT,CASSSSSPDYITDTQYF
TRBJ1-2,-,TRBV6-5,-,TGTGCCAGCAGGGCCTCGGGTGGCTACACCTTC,CASRASGGYTF
TRBJ2-2,few,TRBV12-3/TRBV12-4,-,TGTGCCAGCACTTCCATTCGGGGGAGCACCGGGGAGCTGTTTTTT,CASTSIRGSTGELFF
TRBJ1-6,-,TRBV7-2,-,TGTGCCAGCAGCTTAAACGGGGCACCCCTCCACTTT,CASSLNGAPLHF
TRBJ2-3,-,TRBV19,TRBD2,TGTGCCAGTAGTGGTGGACTAGCGGGGCATCCTAGCACAGATACGCAGTATTTT,CASSGGLAGHPSTDTQYF
TRBJ2-1,-,TRBV20-1,-,TGCAGTATACGTCCGGGCGGCGAGCAGTTCTTC,CSIRPGGEQFF
TRBJ2-4,-,TRBV7-9,TRBD1,TGTGCCAGCAGCTTATCTGAGACAGGGGGCAAAAACATTCAGTACTTC,CASSLSETGGKNIQYF
TRBJ1-4,-,TRBV7-9,TRBD1,TGTGCCAGCAGCTTAGCCGCAGGGGGCTTAGCTGGTGAACTGTTTTTT,CASSLAAGGLAGELFF
TRBJ2-1,-,TRBV20-1,-,TGCAGTGCTAGAGTTGGGGAGCCTGAGCAGTTCTTC,CSARVGEPEQFF
TRBJ2-5,-,TRBV21-1,-,TGTGCCAGCAGCAAATACGGCGGGGGGGCCAGATCAGAGACCCAGTACTTC,CASSKYGGGARSETQYF
TRBJ2-5,-,TRBV6-5,-,TGTGCCAGCAAGGTGGGGGAAGAGACCCAGTACTTC,CASKVGEETQYF
TRBJ2-1,few,TRBV6-2/TRBV6-3,-,TGTGCCAGCAGTTACTCGCAGAATGAGCAGTTCTTC,CASSYSQNEQFF
TRBJ1-1,few,TRBV7-9,-,TGTGCCAGCAGCTTAAGTCCGGCCTTGAACACTGAAGCTTTCTTT,CASSLSPALNTEAFF
TRBJ2-7,once,TRBV6-1,-,TGTGCCAGCAGTGACAGCAGTTACGAGCAGTACTTC,CASSDSSYEQYF
TRBJ2-5,-,TRBV20-1,-,TGCAGTGATAGAGCGTCCGCTTTGGGGGAGACCCAGTACTTC,CSDRASALGETQYF
TRBJ2-2,once,TRBV5-1,-,TGCGCCAGCTCTAGGGAAGGTACCGGGGAGCTGTTTTTT,CASSREGTGELFF
TRBJ1-2,few,TRBV6-5,-,TGTGCCAGCAGTAAAATCGGGGGCTATGGCTACACCTTC,CASSKIGGYGYTF
TRBJ2-7,-,TRBV28,-,TGTGCCAGCTTAAGCAATCGGGGAGGAAACTACGAGCAGTACTTC,CASLSNRGGNYEQYF
TRBJ2-5,few,TRBV29-1,-,TGCAGCGTTGAATGGTCAGGATCTCAAGAGACCCAGTACTTC,CSVEWSGSQETQYF
TRBJ1-3,-,TRBV6-1,TRBD1,TGTGCCAGCAGGGCGACAGGGACTGGAAACACCATATATTTT,CASRATGTGNTIYF
TRBJ2-7,-,TRBV4-3,TRBD2,TGCGCCAGCAGCCAAGCGGGGACTAGCGGGAGGGGCGAGCAGTACTTC,CASSQAGTSGRGEQYF
TRBJ2-3,-,TRBV20-1,-,TGCAGTGCTTTAGCGCGTGCAGATACGCAGTATTTT,CSALARADTQYF
TRBJ2-2,-,TRBV5-5,TRBD2,TGTGCCAGCAGCTCTACTACGACTAGCGGGGGGGCCGGGGAGCTGTTTTTT,CASSSTTTSGGAGELFF
TRBJ2-1,-,TRBV9,TRBD2,TGTGCCAGCAGCGTCCGACTAGCGGGGAGCTACAATGAGCAGTTCTTC,CASSVRLAGSYNEQFF
TRBJ1-1,-,TRBV27,-,TGTGCCAGCAGTTTATCCCCCGGGGGAGACACTGAAGCTTTCTTT,CASSLSPGGDTEAFF
TRBJ2-3,many,TRBV5-1,-,TGTGCCAGCAGCCTCGGACAGAGCACAGATACGCAGTATTTT,CASSLGQSTDTQYF
TRBJ1-1,-,TRBV29-1,TRBD1,TGCAGCGACATGACAGGGACCACTGAAGCTTTCTTT,CSDMTGTTEAFF
TRBJ1-2,-,TRBV20-1,-,TGCAGTGCTAGAGATTCATGGTCCCAATTCGGCTATGGCTACACCTTC,CSARDSWSQFGYGYTF
TRBJ1-2,few,TRBV3-1,-,TGTGCCAGCAGCGGTATATGGACAATTGGCCATGGCTACACCTTC,CASSGIWTIGHGYTF
TRBJ2-5,few,TRBV20-1,TRBD2,TGCAGTGCTAGGTTTCATGGGGGGGTGGAACAAGAGACCCAGTACTTC,CSARFHGGVEQETQYF
TRBJ2-7,-,TRBV5-1,TRBD2,TGCGCCAGCAGCTTGGAGACTAGCGACGAGCAGTACTTC,CASSLETSDEQYF
TRBJ2-5,-,TRBV6-5,TRBD1,TGTGCCAGCAGTGTGGGACAGACAATTAAAGAGACCCAGTACTTC,CASSVGQTIKETQYF
TRBJ2-6,-,TRBV10-3,TRBD1,TGTGCCATCAGTGCGACCGGGACAGGGAGCTCTGGGGCCAACGTCCTGACTTTC,CAISATGTGSSGANVLTF
TRBJ2-2,-,TRBV27,TRBD1,TGTGCCAGCAGTTCATATGGGACAGGGCCCGGGGAGCTGTTTTTT,CASSSYGTGPGELFF